This T cell receptor (beta chain) appears in the sequencing data of a study of cytomegalovirus exposure and HLA in healthy donors. The overall study: An early data release held 70 million to 90 million unique TCRs from HLA-typed donors. Within the Caucasian-associated ancestry cluster were more than 75% of the approximately 400 genotyped donors.

Study-wide points: The investigators catalogued 160 or so TCR beta chains as cytomegalovirus-associated. Some V segments, TRBV6-2 and TRBV6-3 among them, were indistinguishable and were therefore excluded.

Germline V CDR1 and CDR2: SGDLS, YYNGEE. V lost 3 bases, J lost 0 bases, and 6 bases stayed unmatched. The CDR3 totals 17 residues. In the PCR, 60 Vbeta and 13 Jbeta primers were used. The repertoire was sequenced with immunoSEQ multiplex PCR; TCRdb's copy has only in-frame clones and lacks some. Of some 200,000 clones in the sample, approximately 78% were seen once. A remark on this clone: The antigen remains undetermined.

The chain employs TRBV9 and TRBJ2-3; TRBD2 matches 11 bases. The specimen sequenced was PBMCs. The clonotype originates from a woman aged 18 to 35 in good health and CMV-seronegative. CDR3 in amino acids: CASSGGTSGTSTDTQYF. For the CDR3, the DNA is TGTGCCAGCAGCGGGGGGACTAGCGGTACTAGCACAGATACGCAGTATTTT.